This T cell receptor beta chain emerged from a study of T cells after somatic rescue of genetic block. The V end was cut by 4 bases, the J end by 0 bases, with 14 bases between. This CDR3 has 16 amino acids. Germline CDR1 SGHNT, CDR2 YYREEE (reference sequence). Assay used: immunoSEQ multiplex PCR; TCRdb lists only in-frame clones, some missing. Of around 67,000 clones detected, roughly 91% appear once; the ten largest clones hold around 2.8%. This clone was detected once. This chain connects TRBV5-4 to TRBJ2-1; D ambiguous. The sequence was collected from a young man. The sample taken for sequencing was peripheral blood mononuclear cells (PBMCs). The CDR3 spells CASSKPKQSSYNEQFF. CDR3 DNA sequence: TGTGCCAGCAGCAAGCCTAAACAGAGCTCCTACAATGAGCAGTTCTTC.